These T cell receptor beta chains were read from a single sample in a study of blood T cell repertoires in COVID-19. Clones were sequenced by immunoSEQ multiplex PCR, and TCRdb holds only the in-frame ones, with some missing. This repertoire shows over 250,000 clones, around 86% found once; its top ten account for roughly 9.8%. The specimen was peripheral blood. These TCRs come from a middle-aged man who had recovered from COVID-19. Both conserved end residues are part of each CDR3. The order of the fields is D gene, clone size, V gene, J gene, CDR3 length, CDR3 DNA, CDR3 protein. D genes are given only for firm matches. Clone sizes are given selectively: once, few, many, or a class where the clone is expanded.

D: TRBD2; size: -; V: TRBV11-2; J: TRBJ2-3; length: 14; DNA: TGTGCCAGCTCATTTGAAGCGGGGGCGAATACGCAGTATTTT; CDR3: CASSFEAGANTQYF
D: -; size: -; V: TRBV12-3/TRBV12-4; J: TRBJ1-3; length: 12; DNA: TGTGCCAGCGGGCAAGGAGGGGACACCATATATTTT; CDR3: CASGQGGDTIYF
D: -; size: once; V: TRBV23-1; J: TRBJ2-1; length: 18; DNA: TGCGCCAGCAGTTCTACTCAGATAGCGGAATTCTCCTACAATGAGCAGTTCTTC; CDR3: CASSSTQIAEFSYNEQFF
D: -; size: -; V: TRBV20-1; J: TRBJ1-1; length: 11; DNA: TGCAGTGCCGGGTGGAACGCTGAAGCTTTCTTT; CDR3: CSAGWNAEAFF
D: -; size: -; V: TRBV27; J: TRBJ1-2; length: 14; DNA: TGTGCCAGCAGAATGGGCCCCTCTAACTATGGCTACACCTTC; CDR3: CASRMGPSNYGYTF
D: -; size: -; V: TRBV7-2; J: TRBJ2-5; length: 15; DNA: TGTGCCAGCAGCTTGGTTCAGGGTAGGAAAGAGACCCAGTACTTC; CDR3: CASSLVQGRKETQYF
D: -; size: -; V: TRBV9; J: TRBJ1-3; length: 14; DNA: TGTGCCAGCAGCGTCTCGGAGTCTGGAAACACCATATATTTT; CDR3: CASSVSESGNTIYF
D: -; size: -; V: TRBV7-9; J: TRBJ2-1; length: 15; DNA: TGTGCCAGCAGACTAAATAGGGGCGCAAACAATGAGCAGTTCTTC; CDR3: CASRLNRGANNEQFF
D: -; size: once; V: TRBV5-1; J: TRBJ2-7; length: 12; DNA: TGCGCCAGCAGCTCCACAGGTTTCGAGCAGTACTTC; CDR3: CASSSTGFEQYF
D: -; size: -; V: TRBV3-1/TRBV3-2; J: TRBJ2-1; length: 13; DNA: TGTGCCAGCAGCTCAGGCTACTCCAATGAGCAGTTCTTC; CDR3: CASSSGYSNEQFF
D: -; size: large; V: TRBV19; J: TRBJ1-5; length: 16; DNA: TGTGCCAGTAGTATGACGTCGGCCCCTAGTAATCAGCCCCAGCATTTT; CDR3: CASSMTSAPSNQPQHF
D: -; size: -; V: TRBV6-6; J: TRBJ2-7; length: 17; DNA: TGTGCCAGCAGTCACGCACAGGGTCCCCCGGGCTTTTACGAGCAGTACTTC; CDR3: CASSHAQGPPGFYEQYF
D: TRBD2; size: -; V: TRBV11-2; J: TRBJ2-7; length: 14; DNA: TGTGCCAGCAGCTTGATCGGCGGGAGGGGGGAGCAGTACTTC; CDR3: CASSLIGGRGEQYF
D: -; size: few; V: TRBV5-8; J: TRBJ1-2; length: 14; DNA: TGTGCCAGCAGCTTGGCCCCGGGGAACTATGGCTACACCTTC; CDR3: CASSLAPGNYGYTF
D: -; size: -; V: TRBV5-1; J: TRBJ2-7; length: 13; DNA: TGCGCCAGCAGCTTGGAGCCGAACTACGAGCAGTACTTC; CDR3: CASSLEPNYEQYF
D: -; size: -; V: TRBV21-1; J: TRBJ2-1; length: 14; DNA: TGTGCCAGAAAAAGGCTAGCATTCGGCAATGAGCAGTTCTTC; CDR3: CARKRLAFGNEQFF
D: -; size: few; V: TRBV29-1; J: TRBJ2-2; length: 12; DNA: TGCAGCGTTGAACGGGGAGCCGGGGAGCTGTTTTTT; CDR3: CSVERGAGELFF
D: -; size: -; V: TRBV6-5; J: TRBJ2-7; length: 13; DNA: TGTGCCAGCAGTTACTTCAGTAGAGGGGAGCAGTACTTC; CDR3: CASSYFSRGEQYF
D: -; size: -; V: TRBV12-3/TRBV12-4; J: TRBJ1-2; length: 11; DNA: TGTGCCAGCAGTTTAGGGGGACTCTACACCTTC; CDR3: CASSLGGLYTF
D: TRBD2; size: -; V: TRBV9; J: TRBJ2-7; length: 14; DNA: TGTGCCAGCAGCGTAGGACTAGCGGTATACGAGCAGTACTTC; CDR3: CASSVGLAVYEQYF
D: -; size: -; V: TRBV11-2; J: TRBJ1-5; length: 13; DNA: TGTGCCAGCAGCTTCGGGAGCAATCAGCCCCAGCATTTT; CDR3: CASSFGSNQPQHF
D: -; size: -; V: TRBV10-2; J: TRBJ1-3; length: 14; DNA: TGCGCCAGCAAGGCACGGAGCTCTGGAAACACCATATATTTT; CDR3: CASKARSSGNTIYF
D: TRBD2; size: -; V: TRBV19; J: TRBJ2-3; length: 16; DNA: TGTGCCAGTAACCGACTAGCGGGAGGCCCCACAGATACGCAGTATTTT; CDR3: CASNRLAGGPTDTQYF
D: -; size: -; V: TRBV4-2; J: TRBJ1-2; length: 15; DNA: TGTGCCAGCAGCCAAGATTTCCGGGAGAGCTATGGCTACACCTTC; CDR3: CASSQDFRESYGYTF
D: TRBD2; size: -; V: TRBV10-3; J: TRBJ2-1; length: 14; DNA: TGTGCCATCAGGCGGGGGTACTCCTACAATGAGCAGTTCTTC; CDR3: CAIRRGYSYNEQFF
D: -; size: once; V: TRBV30; J: TRBJ1-2; length: 15; DNA: TGTGCCTGGAGTGTACCAGGCGCGGGGCTGAGGGGCTACACCTTC; CDR3: CAWSVPGAGLRGYTF
D: TRBD2; size: -; V: TRBV20-1; J: TRBJ2-7; length: 15; DNA: TGCAGTGCTAGTAGCGGGAGGGGTAGCTCCTACGAGCAGTACTTC; CDR3: CSASSGRGSSYEQYF